The 20 T cell receptor beta chains below were found in one sample sequenced in a study of memory CD8 T cells in hepatitis C reinfection. Time point described: pre-reinfection, 55 to 20 weeks before reinfection detection. TCR sequencing was done directly ex vivo on sorted cells, without expansion in vitro. TCRdb's copy holds only in-frame clones and misses some; the assay was immunoSEQ multiplex PCR. The repertoire holds 50,000 or so clones, with nearly 90% as singletons. The sample taken for sequencing was naive CD8+ T cells sorted from blood. The source of these receptors is a man between 18 and 35 years old with hepatitis C virus infection.

This chain connects TRBV4-3 to TRBJ1-1; weak D call: TRBD1 (6 bases). CDR1 is LGHNA and CDR2 is YSLEER in the germline V gene. The CDR3 loop spans 15 amino acids. The germline V and J ends were trimmed by 1 base and 5 bases, with 14 bases remaining between them. CDR3 in DNA: TGCGCCAGCAGCCAAGGGAACACAGGGATGACTGAAGCTTTCTTT. Translated: CASSQGNTGMTEAFF.

This clone was seen more than once but under ten times. V and J are TRBV2 and TRBJ2-5; 8 nucleotides align to TRBD2. Germline assignment: CDR1 SNHLY and CDR2 FYNNEI. The CDR3 contains 15 residues. The trim removed 3 bases at V and 4 bases at J, leaving 7 bases unmatched. The CDR3 is CASSEGRGGLETQYF. In DNA form, the CDR3 reads TGTGCCAGCAGTGAGGGTCGGGGGGGCCTAGAGACCCAGTACTTC.

V usage is TRBV11-3 and J usage is TRBJ2-2, with a possible D match to TRBD2 (5 bases). Trimming shortened V by 5 bases and J by 4 bases, and 11 bases separated the two germline ends. In germline, CDR1 is SGHNT, CDR2 YENEEA. The CDR3 consists of 14 residues. The CDR3 DNA sequence: TGTGCCAGCAGCCCCAGCGGTGGCACCGGGGAGCTGTTTTTT. As protein: CASSPSGGTGELFF.

The chain employs TRBV7-2 and TRBJ1-5, with TRBD1 matching 10 bases. The CDR3 runs to 15 residues. After removal of 6 bases from V and 7 bases from J, the junction contained 9 bases not matched to a gene. Germline CDR1 is SGHTA and CDR2 is FQGNSA. The CDR3 DNA follows: TGTGCCAGCAGTCCTCGGGGGACAGGGGACCAGCCCCAGCATTTT. It translates to CASSPRGTGDQPQHF. The full variable domain, in which reference TRBV7-2 and TRBJ1-5 provide the parts outside the CDR3, is GAGVSQSPSNKVTEKGKDVELRCDPISGHTALYWYRQSLGQGLEFLIYFQGNSAPDKSGLPSDRFSAERTGGSVSTLTIQRTQQEDSAVYLCASSPRGTGDQPQHFGDGTRLSIL.

This rearrangement joins TRBV7-3 to TRBJ2-1; TRBD2 matches 9 bases. Germline CDR1 and CDR2: SGHTA and FQGTGA. The CDR3 loop spans 15 amino acids. V lost 6 bases to trimming and J lost 8 bases; unmatched junction nucleotides: 11. Written as DNA, the CDR3 is TGTGCCAGCAGACTGGGACTAGCCCTAGGGGATGAGCAGTTCTTC. It encodes CASRLGLALGDEQFF.

The chain has TRBV29-1 and TRBJ2-1; D ambiguous. In germline, CDR1 is SQVTM, CDR2 ANQGSEA. The V gene lost 7 bases and the J gene lost 8 bases, with 21 bases spanning the gap. This CDR3 contains 14 residues. CDR3 region: CSALLVLIGDEQFF. As DNA, the CDR3 is TGCAGCGCTCTCCTAGTTCTTATCGGTGATGAGCAGTTCTTC.

The chain carries TRBV9 and TRBJ1-4; tentatively, D is TRBD1 (5 bases). With 1 base removed from V and 8 bases from J, the gap between germline ends came to 15 bases. The CDR3 covers 15 residues. Germline CDR1 is SGDLS and CDR2 is YYNGEE. The CDR3 coding sequence is TGTGCCAGCAGCGTACAGGGTGGGGTTAGCGAAAAACTGTTTTTT. It yields the protein CASSVQGGVSEKLFF.

The chain combines TRBV7-9 with TRBJ2-3; D is uncertain. CDR1 is SEHNR and CDR2 is FQNEAQ in the germline V gene (reference sequence). The length of the CDR3 is 12 residues. Trimming took 5 bases from V and 3 from J, leaving 6 bases between them. For the CDR3, the DNA is TGTGCCAGCAGCCTCTTAACAGATACGCAGTATTTT. Translating it yields CASSLLTDTQYF. Drawing the rest from reference TRBV7-9 and TRBJ2-3, the complete variable domain is DTGVSQNPRHKITKRGQNVTFRCDPISEHNRLYWYRQTLGQGPEFLTYFQNEAQLEKSRLLSDRFSAERPKGSFSTLEIQRTEQGDSAMYLCASSLLTDTQYFGPGTRLTVL.

V gene TRBV9 combines with J gene TRBJ2-5; 9 bases fit TRBD2. CDR3 length: 16 amino acids. V lost 3 bases and J lost 4; bases outside the gene matches: 10. Per germline, CDR1 SGDLS and CDR2 YYNGEE. CDR3: CASSGREGAGGETQYF. Here the CDR3 DNA reads TGTGCCAGCAGCGGCCGGGAGGGAGCGGGGGGAGAGACCCAGTACTTC.

V is TRBV5-4 and J is TRBJ1-2; 7 nucleotides align to TRBD1. The CDR3 contains 14 residues. From germline, CDR1 is SGHNT and CDR2 YYREEE (reference sequence). With 1 base clipped from V and 4 bases from J, the junction kept 4 bases outside the gene matches. The CDR3 here is CASSLWDSSYGYTF. The CDR3 coding sequence is TGTGCCAGCAGCTTGTGGGACAGTAGCTATGGCTACACCTTC.

Regarding this clone: The identical CDR3 is also encoded by other nucleotide sequences in the sample. The chain recombines TRBV5-1 with TRBJ2-2, with 10 bases identical to TRBD1. Germline-derived CDR1 and CDR2 are SGHRS and YFSETQ. There are 14 residues in the CDR3. V dropped 3 bases and J dropped 6; count of bases not matched to a gene: 2. CDR3 sequence: CASSSGQGAGELFF. For the CDR3, the DNA is TGCGCCAGCAGCTCTGGACAGGGGGCCGGGGAGCTGTTTTTT.

The sample holds one count of this clone. The chain recombines TRBV19 with TRBJ2-6; TRBD1 matches at 7 bases. Trimming at V came to 10 bases and at J to 0 bases, leaving 9 bases not matched to a gene. Looked up from germline, CDR1 is LNHDA and CDR2 is SQIVND (reference sequence). The CDR3 is 16 amino acids. The CDR3 sequence is CAKPGQWISGANVLTF. CDR3 coding DNA: TGTGCCAAACCGGGACAGTGGATCTCTGGGGCCAACGTCCTGACTTTC.

The chain joins TRBV4-1 to TRBJ2-7, with 11 bases matching TRBD2. CDR1 is MGHRA, CDR2 YSYEKL, per germline. The V segment lost 5 bases and the J segment 7 bases; nucleotides outside the gene matches: 7. The CDR3 is 14 amino acids. CDR3 DNA: TGCGCCAGCAGCTCAACTAGCGGGAGATGGGAGCAGTACTTC. Translated: CASSSTSGRWEQYF.

This chain uses TRBV7-9 with TRBJ1-1, with D hard to call. V was cut by 6 bases and J by 1 base, with 9 bases left in between. Germline CDR1 SEHNR, CDR2 FQNEAQ (reference sequence). The CDR3 sequence is 13 residues long. DNA for the CDR3: TGTGCCAGCAGTCGCCCGGGGAACACTGAAGCTTTCTTT. Amino acid sequence: CASSRPGNTEAFF.

On this clone: The same CDR3 arises from other DNA sequences in this sample as well. The gene calls are TRBV5-4 and TRBJ2-1, with TRBD1 matching over 7 bases. The CDR3 contains 14 residues. V gave up 1 base and J gave up 4 bases; unmatched junction bases: 2. The germline V gene encodes CDR1 SGHNT and CDR2 YYREEE (reference sequence). This chain's CDR3 is CASSLTGVYNEQFF. The CDR3 coding sequence is TGTGCCAGCAGCTTGACAGGGGTATACAATGAGCAGTTCTTC.

The chain links TRBV5-1 to TRBJ2-3, with 8 bases lining up with TRBD2. The J segment lost 2 bases and the V segment lost 2 bases, leaving 4 bases of the junction unmatched. CDR3 length equals 15 residues. Germline V gene sequence: CDR1 SGHRS, CDR2 YFSETQ. The CDR3 region is CASSFRLATTDTQYF. CDR3 nucleotide sequence: TGCGCCAGCAGCTTTAGACTAGCGACCACAGATACGCAGTATTTT.

CDR3 in DNA: TGCAGCGTTGAGGCGGGACTAAACACCGGGGAGCTGTTTTTT. This translates into CSVEAGLNTGELFF. The rearrangement links TRBV29-1 to TRBJ2-2; 7 bases are shared with TRBD2. Germline-derived CDR1 and CDR2 are SQVTM and ANQGSEA. The CDR3 runs to 14 residues. V was clipped by 3 bases and J by 2 bases; unmatched bases: 3.

This clone was seen once. The chain carries TRBV19 and TRBJ1-4; 9 bases line up with TRBD1. The CDR3 extends over 15 amino acids. Germline V lookup: CDR1 LNHDA, CDR2 SQIVND (reference sequence). The ends lost 6 bases at V and 6 bases at J; junction bases unmatched: 8. The CDR3, as DNA: TGTGCCAGTAGCCCCCAGGACAGGGGTTATGAAAAACTGTTTTTT. It translates to CASSPQDRGYEKLFF.

This rearrangement joins TRBV29-1 to TRBJ2-2, with 10 positions matching TRBD2. The junction had 3 bases not matched to a gene; V was cut back by 3 bases and J by 2 bases. CDR3 length equals 15 residues. Germline loops: CDR1 SQVTM, CDR2 ANQGSEA. CDR3 nucleotides: TGCAGCGTTGAGCTAGCGGGGGAAAACACCGGGGAGCTGTTTTTT. Translated, it gives CSVELAGENTGELFF.

The CDR3 region is CASSNWDNQETQYF. In DNA, the CDR3 is TGTGCCAGCAGCAATTGGGACAACCAAGAGACCCAGTACTTC. The chain carries TRBV9 and TRBJ2-5, with D maybe TRBD1 (6 bases). The ends were cut back, 4 bases at V and 0 bases at J, with 10 bases in the middle. Germline CDR1 SGDLS, CDR2 YYNGEE. CDR3 length: 14 residues.